The 26 T cell receptor beta chains below come from one sample, sequenced in a study of T cells in Graves' hyperthyroidism and ophthalmopathy. Amplification of TCR beta CDR3 regions used RNA as the template. Initially, a first-round RT-PCR of the TCR CDR3 employed the HTBI primer set. TCRdb processed the multiplex PCR reads anew with MiXCR; each CDR3 protein has one entry. The table has roughly 500,000 distinct CDR3 sequences, around 24% seen once. Specimen: blood. The receptors originated from a woman aged 25 to 45 with Graves' ophthalmopathy.

This sequence joins TRBV6-1 and TRBJ1-5, with TRBD1 as a possible D gene (6 bases). The CDR3 length is 14 residues. V lost 5 bases, J lost 5 bases, and 13 bases lay in between. Germline loops: CDR1 MNHNS, CDR2 SASEGT. CDR3 protein: CASSQVRGHQPQHF. In nucleotides, the CDR3 is TGTGCCAGCAGTCAAGTCCGGGGGCATCAGCCCCAGCATTTT.

This chain connects TRBV11-1 to TRBJ2-7; D tentatively reads TRBD1 or TRBD2 (5 bases each). Trimming removed 0 bases from V and 0 bases from J, with 18 bases in between. CDR1 SGHAT and CDR2 FQDESV come from the germline V gene (reference sequence). The CDR3 contains 18 residues. CDR3 residues: CASSLALRGRRSSYEQYF. The CDR3 nucleotides read TGTGCCAGCAGCTTAGCGCTTCGGGGACGGAGGAGCTCCTACGAGCAGTACTTC.

The chain couples TRBV6-5 to TRBJ1-5; D unclear. Trimming cost V 0 bases and J 4 bases, with 10 bases left between them. The CDR3 length is 15 residues. Per germline, CDR1 MNHEY and CDR2 SVGAGI. The CDR3 bases are TGTGCCAGCAGTTACTCGTTGGCGGTGAATCAGCCCCAGCATTTT. This codes for CASSYSLAVNQPQHF.

This clonotype was seen many times. This chain uses TRBV20-1 with TRBJ2-7, with a tentative D call TRBD1 (5 bases). The CDR3 is made up of 12 amino acids. Trimming stripped 6 bases from V and 3 bases from J, with 12 bases between. Germline V CDR1 and CDR2: DFQATT, SNEGSKA (reference sequence). The CDR3 spells CSAKSQGYEQYF. The DNA for the CDR3 is TGCAGTGCCAAAAGTCAGGGCTACGAGCAGTACTTC.

This clonotype was detected many times. A junction end diverges from the germline sequence, so it may reflect a read error. The J gene is TRBJ2-4, the V gene TRBV2; 8 bases are a match to TRBD2. Germline CDR1 reads SNHLY; CDR2 reads FYNNEI. CDR3 length: 13 amino acids. This chain's CDR3 is CASRREAKNIKYF. The CDR3 DNA sequence: TGTGCCAGCAGGCGGGAGGCCAAAAACATTAAGTACTTC.

This clonotype occurred many times. This chain joins TRBV20-1 and TRBJ1-1; the D gene is possibly TRBD1 (6 bases). Trimming left V 5 bases short and J 7 bases short, with 20 bases between. CDR3 length: 14 residues. In germline, CDR1 is DFQATT, CDR2 SNEGSKA (reference sequence). The CDR3 is CSAPSGVSGGEAFF. DNA of the CDR3: TGCAGTGCTCCTTCAGGGGTTTCGGGGGGTGAAGCTTTCTTT.

This clonotype came up many times. The V and J genes are TRBV7-8 and TRBJ2-5; D is perhaps TRBD1 (5 bases). Trimming left V 7 bases short and J 4 bases short, with 16 bases between. The CDR3 extends over 14 amino acids. Germline V lookup: CDR1 SGHVS, CDR2 FQNEAQ. CDR3 bases: TGTGCCAGCAACCAACAGGCCTTGGGAGAGACCCAGTACTTC. Protein: CASNQQALGETQYF.

The sample holds a few counts of this clonotype. The chain has TRBV29-1 and TRBJ1-1; D gene unclear. Germline loops: CDR1 SQVTM, CDR2 ANQGSEA. The CDR3 totals 12 residues. V shed 3 bases and J shed 2 bases, with 7 bases lying between them. CDR3 sequence reads: CSVDLGNTEAFF. The CDR3 DNA is TGCAGCGTTGATCTCGGAAACACTGAAGCTTTCTTT.

This clonotype was found many times. V and J are TRBV6-2 or TRBV6-3 and TRBJ2-7; TRBD1 agrees at 11 bases. Trimming took 5 bases from V and 3 from J; bases not matched to a gene: 6. Germline V CDR1 and CDR2: MNHEY, SVGEGT. The CDR3 consists of 15 residues. The CDR3 protein is CASSSTGTGGYEQYF. DNA of the CDR3: TGTGCCAGCAGTAGTACCGGGACAGGGGGCTACGAGCAGTACTTC.

To note about this clonotype: Being one base from a much bigger clone, this may be a read error. Given the absence of the conserved phenylalanine or tryptophan at the CDR3 end, a read error is likely. V and J are TRBV30 and TRBJ1-1, with unresolved D. This CDR3 region has 12 residues. Germline V lookup: CDR1 GTSNPN, CDR2 SVGIG (reference sequence). V lost 8 bases and J 7 bases, leaving 17 bases between the germline ends. CDR3 sequence: CASPLTSSEAFV. As DNA, the CDR3 is TGTGCCAGCCCCCTAACTTCAAGTGAAGCTTTCGTT.

The sample holds many counts of this clonotype. This chain joins TRBV28 and TRBJ1-5; D call uncertain. The germline CDR1 and CDR2 sequences are MDHEN and SYDVKM. The length of the CDR3 is 12 residues. V lost 8 bases, J lost 9 bases, and 14 bases lay in between. In nucleotides, the CDR3 is TGTGCCAGCGACTGGGATTTCCGGCCCCAGCATTTT. Protein sequence: CASDWDFRPQHF.

This sequence joins TRBV11-2 and TRBJ2-7; 9 bases agree with TRBD1. The CDR3 covers 19 residues. Germline V CDR1 and CDR2: SGHAT, FQNNGV. Trimming cost V 4 bases and J 4 bases; bases outside gene matches: 20. Here the CDR3 DNA reads TGTGCCAGCAGCTGGACAAGCTGGGCGGGACAGGGCTCACCTTACGAGCAGTACTTC. Translating gives CASSWTSWAGQGSPYEQYF.

V usage is TRBV13 and J usage is TRBJ2-7, with 9 positions matching TRBD1. Germline CDR1 is PRHDT and CDR2 is FYEKMQ (reference sequence). The V segment lost 1 base and the J segment 5 bases; nucleotides outside the gene matches: 6. The CDR3 has 15 amino acids. CDR3 region: CASSLDGDRAHEQYF. Here the CDR3 DNA reads TGTGCCAGCAGCTTAGACGGGGACAGGGCCCACGAGCAGTACTTC.

This clonotype was counted at least ten times. The chain has TRBV18 and TRBJ1-1, with D hard to call. CDR3 length: 16 residues. Trimming stripped 3 bases from V and 1 base from J, with 15 bases between. Looked up from germline, CDR1 is KGHSH and CDR2 is LQKENI. CDR3 amino acids: CASSPGLYRENTEAFF. The DNA of the CDR3 is TGTGCCAGCTCACCCGGGCTGTATCGGGAGAACACTGAAGCTTTCTTT.

This clonotype was counted a few times. This sequence joins TRBV24-1 and TRBJ1-5; D unresolved. Trimming took 2 bases from V and 5 from J, leaving 9 bases between them. The CDR3 spans 14 residues. CDR1 is KGHDR and CDR2 is SFDVKD in the germline V gene. The DNA for the CDR3 is TGTGCCACCAGTGATTCGCACGGGGATCAGCCCCAGCATTTT. Translated, it gives CATSDSHGDQPQHF.

In the case of this clonotype: This may come from a read error, since a much larger clone is one base off. This CDR3 is missing its conserved last phenylalanine or tryptophan, likely due to a read error. The gene calls are TRBV28 and TRBJ1-5; D is undetermined. The CDR3 loop spans 13 amino acids. CDR1 MDHEN and CDR2 SYDVKM come from the germline V gene. The V end lost 3 bases, the J end lost 9 bases, and 12 bases lay between the germline ends. CDR3 sequence reads: CASSFHTDRPQHL. The DNA for the CDR3 is TGTGCCAGCAGTTTCCACACCGATCGGCCCCAGCATTTG.

This clonotype was found many times. This chain links TRBV7-9 with TRBJ2-5; D is perhaps TRBD1 (5 bases). The germline CDR1 and CDR2 sequences are SEHNR and FQNEAQ (reference sequence). The CDR3 is 13 amino acids. Trimming stripped 11 bases from V and 5 bases from J, with 18 bases between. The CDR3 loop is CAGTLGVWETQYF. In DNA, the CDR3 is TGTGCCGGCACCCTAGGGGTGTGGGAGACCCAGTACTTC.

The chain is built from TRBV11-2 and TRBJ1-3; D gene uncertain. V was trimmed by 5 bases and J by 8 bases, leaving 22 bases between them. From germline, CDR1 is SGHAT and CDR2 FQNNGV. The CDR3 is made up of 16 amino acids. CDR3 sequence: CASSPSWGGFEDTIYF. For the CDR3, the DNA is TGTGCCAGCAGCCCATCGTGGGGAGGCTTTGAAGACACCATATATTTT.

This chain joins TRBV30 and TRBJ2-5, with D tentatively TRBD2 (6 bases). This CDR3 has 12 residues. Germline lookup yields CDR1 GTSNPN and CDR2 SVGIG (reference sequence). The V gene lost 1 base and the J gene lost 5 bases, with 8 bases spanning the gap. CDR3 residues: CAWSEGGETQYF. In DNA form, the CDR3 reads TGTGCCTGGAGTGAAGGAGGGGAGACCCAGTACTTC.

V and J are TRBV4-2 and TRBJ1-2; D possibly corresponds to TRBD1 (6 bases). The CDR3 spans 17 residues. The V end was cut by 6 bases, the J end by 8 bases, with 28 bases between. Germline CDR1 LGHNA, CDR2 YNFKEQ. This CDR3 is CASSHTPGPGTTGGYTF. The CDR3 nucleotides are TGTGCCAGCAGTCACACGCCAGGCCCAGGGACAACCGGAGGCTACACCTTC.

The rearrangement uses TRBV5-1 and TRBJ2-5; no clear D gene. V shed 0 bases and J shed 4 bases, with 10 bases lying between them. This CDR3 is built from 14 residues. Germline V lookup: CDR1 SGHRS, CDR2 YFSETQ. CDR3 loop: CASSLGADRETQYF. CDR3 DNA sequence: TGCGCCAGCAGCTTGGGGGCGGACCGAGAGACCCAGTACTTC.

This clonotype was counted at least ten times. The chain carries TRBV6-1 and TRBJ2-5; D not resolved. CDR1 is MNHNS and CDR2 is SASEGT in the germline V gene. V was shortened by 5 bases and J by 5 bases, with 18 bases between the two germline ends. The CDR3 contains 15 residues. CDR3 in DNA: TGTGCCAGCAGTCAGCACCTCTCTGGCCAGGAGACCCAGTACTTC. Its translation: CASSQHLSGQETQYF.

J is TRBJ1-2 and V is TRBV6-1; no firm D call. V was pared by 7 bases and J by 1 base, with 13 bases between. The CDR3 sequence is 14 residues long. Germline V gene sequence: CDR1 MNHNS, CDR2 SASEGT. CDR3 nucleotide sequence: TGTGCCAGCATCCGGGCTGGCGGTAACTATGGCTACACCTTC. This gives the protein CASIRAGGNYGYTF.

The genes are TRBV7-9 and TRBJ2-5; D is possibly TRBD1 or TRBD2 (6 bases each). This CDR3 region has 15 residues. CDR1 is SEHNR, CDR2 FQNEAQ, per germline (reference sequence). V lost 0 bases and J lost 6, with 14 bases in between. The CDR3 DNA is TGTGCCAGCAGCTTAGCGTCGGGGGCGATAAAGACCCAGTACTTC. Translated, it gives CASSLASGAIKTQYF.

V usage is TRBV7-9 and J usage is TRBJ1-1; tentative D call: TRBD1 (5 bases). V was trimmed by 5 bases and J by 7 bases, leaving 14 bases between them. Germline values: CDR1 SEHNR, CDR2 FQNEAQ (reference sequence). The CDR3 covers 13 residues. The CDR3: CASSDQGSVEAFF. CDR3 bases: TGTGCCAGCAGCGACCAGGGTTCGGTTGAAGCTTTCTTT.

This clonotype was detected many times. The CDR3 is CSARDDSLNTEAFF. CDR3 nucleotides: TGCAGTGCTAGAGATGACAGCCTGAACACTGAAGCTTTCTTT. The chain is built from TRBV20-1 and TRBJ1-1; D might be TRBD1 (5 bases). CDR1 and CDR2 (germline): DFQATT, SNEGSKA (reference sequence). The CDR3 runs to 14 residues. The ends were cut back, 0 bases at V and 0 bases at J, with 8 bases in the middle.